These 10 T cell receptor beta chains came from one sample sequenced in a study of Ad26.COV2.S vaccination and SARS-CoV-2 variants. Treatment specified: about 20 received Ad26.COV2.S at low or high dose, single or two shots; roughly five received placebo; per-sample allocation not given. Following the first vaccine or placebo injection, samples were taken on day 63. The assay was immunoSEQ multiplex PCR, and TCRdb's table has in-frame clones only and misses some. The sample shows around 450,000 clones, roughly 89% of them seen only once. This specimen was peripheral blood, taken in a trial of Ad26.COV2.S vaccine versus placebo. These receptors all come from a person between 18 and 59 years old who received the Ad26.COV2.S COVID-19 vaccine or a placebo.

This chain connects TRBV18 to TRBJ2-6; D call uncertain. The CDR3 totals 17 residues. Trimming removed 1 base at V and 1 base at J, with 11 bases between. The germline gives CDR1 KGHSH, CDR2 LQKENI. CDR3 nucleotide sequence: TGTGCCAGCTCACCACGTGATCACCTATCTGGGGCCAACGTCCTGACTTTC. It specifies CASSPRDHLSGANVLTF.

The chain is built from TRBV18 and TRBJ1-2; D is uncertain. V was trimmed by 2 bases and J by 4 bases, leaving 11 bases between them. The CDR3 is 14 amino acids. The germline CDR1 and CDR2 sequences are KGHSH and LQKENI. CDR3 bases: TGTGCCAGCTCACCAAACCAGGAGGCCTATGGCTACACCTTC. This codes for CASSPNQEAYGYTF.

This chain joins TRBV27 and TRBJ2-3; perhaps TRBD1 as D (6 bases). V was pared by 7 bases and J by 13 bases, with 24 bases between. The CDR3 has 14 amino acids. Germline V lookup: CDR1 MNHEY, CDR2 SMNVEV (reference sequence). CDR3 region: CASTSVVDRLRKYF. In DNA, the CDR3 is TGTGCCAGCACCTCGGTCGTAGACAGGCTAAGAAAGTATTTT.

CDR3 sequence: CASSYSLQLGNEQFF. The CDR3 DNA is TGTGCCAGCAGTTATTCCTTACAACTAGGTAATGAGCAGTTCTTC. This chain uses TRBV6-2 or TRBV6-3 with TRBJ2-1; maybe TRBD2 (5 bases). Per the germline V gene, CDR1 is MNHEY and CDR2 is SVGEGT. The CDR3 totals 15 residues. V was shortened by 3 bases and J by 7 bases, with 16 bases between the two germline ends.

This clone appeared a few times. CDR3 sequence (DNA): TGTGCCAGCTCACCTGCGGACAGGGAGTCCTACGAGCAGTACTTC. The encoded protein is CASSPADRESYEQYF. The rearrangement joins TRBV18 to TRBJ2-7, with 8 bases matching TRBD1. There are 15 residues in the CDR3. CDR1 and CDR2 from the germline V gene are KGHSH and LQKENI. V was pared by 3 bases and J by 1 base, with 5 bases of the junction left unmatched. Together with reference TRBV18 and TRBJ2-7, the CDR3 gives the full variable domain: NAGVMQNPRHLVRRRGQEARLRCSPMKGHSHVYWYRQLPEEGLKFMVYLQKENIIDESGMPKERFSAEFPKEGPSILRIQQVVRGDSAAYFCASSPADRESYEQYFGPGTRLTVT.

This sequence joins TRBV5-5 and TRBJ2-1; D is ambiguous. Germline assignment: CDR1 SGHKS and CDR2 YYEKEE (reference sequence). The CDR3 covers 14 residues. V was cut by 2 bases and J by 5 bases, with 11 bases left in between. The CDR3: CASSLGSLDNEQFF. CDR3 DNA sequence: TGTGCCAGCAGCTTAGGGTCACTCGACAATGAGCAGTTCTTC.

The rearrangement links TRBV7-9 to TRBJ1-3; maybe TRBD1 (5 bases). Germline values: CDR1 SEHNR, CDR2 FQNEAQ (reference sequence). The CDR3 runs to 16 residues. Trimming removed 5 bases from V and 4 bases from J, with 18 bases in between. The CDR3, as DNA: TGTGCCAGCAGCCCCGGGGCAGGCGCTAGGGGAAACACCATATATTTT. It translates to CASSPGAGARGNTIYF.

The chain employs TRBV6-5 and TRBJ1-1; D gene ambiguous. Germline CDR1 is MNHEY and CDR2 is SVGAGI. The CDR3 loop spans 15 amino acids. V was pared by 0 bases and J by 1 base, with 9 bases between. CDR3 in amino acids: CASSYSWTKNTEAFF. Written as DNA, the CDR3 is TGTGCCAGCAGTTACTCCTGGACCAAGAACACTGAAGCTTTCTTT.

The rearrangement links TRBV5-1 to TRBJ2-3; TRBD2 matches 8 bases. V was clipped by 2 bases and J by 2 bases; unmatched bases: 1. The CDR3 is 14 amino acids. Germline V lookup: CDR1 SGHRS, CDR2 YFSETQ. The CDR3 reads CASSLAGVTDTQYF. Here the CDR3 DNA reads TGCGCCAGCAGCTTAGCGGGAGTCACAGATACGCAGTATTTT.

The chain uses TRBV29-1 and TRBJ1-2, with TRBD1 as a possible D gene (5 bases). Germline V gene data show CDR1 as SQVTM and CDR2 as ANQGSEA. The V end was cut by 3 bases, the J end by 0 bases, with 11 bases between. CDR3 size: 14 residues. DNA for the CDR3: TGCAGCGTTGAGGTAGGACACGCTAACTATGGCTACACCTTC. It yields the protein CSVEVGHANYGYTF.